Listed below are T cell receptor beta chains from one sample, sequenced in a study of OX40 agonist ivuxolimab in advanced cancers. Libraries were prepared by immunoSEQ multiplex PCR; TCRdb keeps only in-frame clonotypes and omits some of them. The sample gives roughly 35,000 clones, 86% of which show up once; roughly 2.3% is in the top ten. Sequenced material: CD4+ or CD8+ T cells sorted from blood, taken in a trial of the OX40 agonist ivuxolimab. These receptors all stem from an adult with an advanced solid tumor such as melanoma, head and neck, liver or kidney cancer. CDR3s include the opening cysteine and the closing phenylalanine or tryptophan. A D gene is named only where the DNA matches it firmly. A clone size is listed for some rows: how often the clone was seen (once, few, many), or a class if it is expanded.

v_gene,abundance,d_gene,j_gene,CDR3aa,CDR3nt
TRBV18,few,-,TRBJ2-5,CASSPRGGETQYF,TGTGCCAGCTCACCTAGGGGAGGAGAGACCCAGTACTTC
TRBV5-8,-,-,TRBJ1-5,CASSLRGATYQPQHF,TGTGCCAGCAGCTTGCGGGGGGCAACCTATCAGCCCCAGCATTTT
TRBV21-1,-,-,TRBJ2-3,CASSARTSCFTDTQYF,TGTGCCAGCAGCGCCCGGACTAGCTGTTTCACAGATACGCAGTATTTT
TRBV5-1,-,TRBD2,TRBJ2-1,CASSFSGGAYYEQFF,TGCGCCAGCAGCTTTAGCGGGGGGGCTTATTATGAGCAGTTCTTC
TRBV6-6,-,-,TRBJ2-1,CASSPKNEQFF,TGTGCCAGCAGCCCTAAGAATGAGCAGTTCTTC
TRBV21-1,-,-,TRBJ1-5,CASTKGLLNGNQPQHF,TGTGCCAGCACGAAGGGACTCCTAAATGGCAATCAGCCCCAGCATTTT
TRBV5-8,-,TRBD1,TRBJ1-6,CASSKPGQDFNSPLHF,TGTGCCAGCAGCAAACCGGGACAGGACTTTAATTCACCCCTCCACTTT
TRBV1,-,-,TRBJ2-6,CTSRAEQSRANVLTF,TGCACCAGCAGGGCAGAACAAAGTCGGGCCAACGTCCTGACTTTC
TRBV15,few,TRBD1,TRBJ1-1,CATSRQGAGTEAFF,TGTGCCACCAGCAGGCAGGGGGCAGGCACTGAAGCTTTCTTT
TRBV4-3,-,-,TRBJ1-1,CASSQATGSNTEAFF,TGCGCCAGCAGCCAGGCGACCGGGTCTAACACTGAAGCTTTCTTT
TRBV11-2,-,TRBD2,TRBJ2-1,CASSRRGLAGGMNEQFF,TGTGCCAGCAGCCGACGGGGGCTAGCGGGGGGAATGAATGAGCAGTTCTTC
TRBV5-1,few,-,TRBJ1-1,CASSLTTGSSAFF,TGCGCCAGCAGCCTTACCACCGGCAGTTCAGCTTTCTTT
TRBV25-1,-,-,TRBJ2-1,CASSELTTENNEQFF,TGTGCCAGCAGTGAACTAACTACAGAAAACAATGAGCAGTTCTTC
TRBV6-1,few,-,TRBJ2-2,CASKGRVGATGELFF,TGTGCCAGCAAGGGGCGGGTCGGAGCGACCGGGGAGCTGTTTTTT
TRBV6-5,-,TRBD1,TRBJ2-5,CASRGQGAWETQYF,TGTGCCAGCAGGGGACAGGGGGCATGGGAGACCCAGTACTTC
TRBV5-4,-,TRBD1,TRBJ2-7,CASSLRPGQLLLGEQYF,TGTGCCAGCAGCTTGAGACCGGGACAGTTATTGTTGGGCGAGCAGTACTTC